This note documents a single TCR beta chain sequence. Antigen: not known. Other nucleotide sequences from this sample produce the same CDR3. This sample was taken from a study of beta chain features in type 1 diabetes. Across the study: Regarding age, gender and cell yields, patients proved similar to healthy donors. Investigators examined approximately 110,000,000 sorted cells across all samples.

Study-level findings and limits: All four CD4+ subsets from Type 1 diabetes patients carried moderately but significantly shorter TCRB CDR3s.

This CDR3 contains 16 residues. Germline V gene sequence: CDR1 MNHNS, CDR2 SASEGT. V shed 1 base, J shed 3 bases, and the junction held 4 bases outside the gene matches. TCRB transcripts that were expressed got sequenced, as all of the isolated RNA had been reverse transcribed. Assay: immunoSEQ multiplex PCR; the TCRdb copy retains only in-frame clones and omits some. The sample shows around 340,000 clones, roughly 9% of them seen only once. A sort by CD45RO/CCR7/CD25/CD127/CD95/CD27 yielded CD4+ naive, central memory, regulatory and stem cell-like memory cells. Specimen: central memory CD4+ T cells from blood. The TCR sequence derives from a man aged 30-40 years with type 1 diabetes. The chain recombines TRBV6-1 with TRBJ2-5; 11 bases map to TRBD2. The CDR3 here is CASSEGLAGGEETQYF. In DNA form, the CDR3 reads TGTGCCAGCAGTGAAGGGTTAGCGGGGGGGGAAGAGACCCAGTACTTC.